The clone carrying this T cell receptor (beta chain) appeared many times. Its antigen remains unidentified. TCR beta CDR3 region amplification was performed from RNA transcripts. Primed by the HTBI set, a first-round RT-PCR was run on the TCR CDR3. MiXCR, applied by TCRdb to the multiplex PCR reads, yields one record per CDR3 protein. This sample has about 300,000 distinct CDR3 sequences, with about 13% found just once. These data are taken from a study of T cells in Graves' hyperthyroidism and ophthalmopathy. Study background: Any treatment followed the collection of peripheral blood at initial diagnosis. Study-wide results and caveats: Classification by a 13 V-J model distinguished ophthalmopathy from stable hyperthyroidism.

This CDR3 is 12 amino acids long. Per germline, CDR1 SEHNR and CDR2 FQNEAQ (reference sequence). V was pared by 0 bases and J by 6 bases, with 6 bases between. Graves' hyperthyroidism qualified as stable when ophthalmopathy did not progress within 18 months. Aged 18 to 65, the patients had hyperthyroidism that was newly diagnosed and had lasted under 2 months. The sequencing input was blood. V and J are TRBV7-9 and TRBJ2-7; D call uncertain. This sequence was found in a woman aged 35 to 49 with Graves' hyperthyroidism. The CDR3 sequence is CASSLAWGEQYF. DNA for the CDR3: TGTGCCAGCAGCTTAGCATGGGGCGAGCAGTACTTC.